These T cell receptor beta chains were read from a single sample in a study of T cells in lung cancer brain metastases. Some clones are missing from TCRdb's copy, which holds only in-frame ones; the method was immunoSEQ multiplex PCR. The data contain a few thousand clones, 85% to 90% of them seen just once; the ten biggest clones take up 9% to 9.5%. Sequencing used tumor tissue from a brain metastasis. Source of these receptors: a woman between 45 and 60 years old with non-small cell lung cancer that had spread to the brain. Each CDR3 is given with its conserved first and last residue. The D gene is left open where the match is weak.

j_call d_call v_call cdr3_aa
TRBJ2-7 - TRBV5-4 CASSWTVYEQYF
TRBJ1-1 - TRBV13 CASSLSVNTEAFF
TRBJ2-5 - TRBV7-3 CASSLVGGETQYF
TRBJ2-3 - TRBV7-9 CASSLARGDSTDTQYF
TRBJ2-7 TRBD2 TRBV11-2 CASSPLLIAGYEQYF
TRBJ2-7 - TRBV5-1 CASSSQDSYEQYF
TRBJ1-2 TRBD1 TRBV6-5 CASRSQGAGYGYTF
TRBJ2-7 - TRBV6-6 CASKDVNSYEQYF
TRBJ2-7 - TRBV7-9 CASSYGPGNYEQYF
TRBJ2-7 - TRBV4-1 CASSHRDCRISYEQYF
TRBJ2-1 - TRBV27 CAIKTAYNEQFF
TRBJ2-2 TRBD2 TRBV5-6 CASSSARVSGGRHGELFF
TRBJ2-3 - TRBV2 CASRTTDTQYF
TRBJ2-1 TRBD2 TRBV7-8 CASSRLAGFNEQFF
TRBJ2-5 - TRBV7-9 CASSSGRVRETQYF
TRBJ2-1 - TRBV18 CASSGNRDNEQFF
TRBJ1-2 TRBD1 TRBV5-5 CASSLGQGLFYGYTF
TRBJ2-7 - TRBV6-5 CASKGEGSYEQYF